Shown below are 6 T cell receptor beta chains from a single sample sequenced in a study of molecular identifiers for immune sequencing clone quantification. In TCRdb, the PCR reads were re-called with MiXCR into one record per CDR3 protein. This table holds about 89,000 distinct CDR3 sequences, around 20% found once. Sequencing was done on a sample of naive CD8+ T cells from blood, with Jurkat cell RNA spiked in. Subset denoted: FACS-sorted CD8+CD4-CCR7+CD45RA+ naive T cells. These receptors all come from a human donor in good health. Some libraries in this study had Jurkat cell RNA spiked in.

In regard to this clonotype: A much more abundant neighbour one base away suggests this may be a read error. Since no conserved phenylalanine or tryptophan closes the CDR3, a read error is the likely cause. This chain connects TRBV11-2 to TRBJ1-6; D not resolved. The germline V gene encodes CDR1 SGHAT and CDR2 FQNNGV. Trimming cost V 1 base and J 9 bases, with 7 bases left between them. This CDR3 contains 13 residues. CDR3 region: CASSLVAGSPLHV. The CDR3, as DNA: TGTGCCAGCAGCTTAGTTGCGGGTTCACCCCTCCACGTT.

Worth noting for this clonotype: Being one base from a much bigger clone, this may be a read error. The V call is TRBV5-1, the J call TRBJ2-2, with D possibly TRBD2 on 6 matching bases. The germline V gene has CDR1 SGHRS and CDR2 YFSETQ. CDR3 length: 17 amino acids. The CDR3: CASSSLTDFDNTGGLFF. The DNA of the CDR3 is TGCGCCAGCAGCTCGTTGACAGATTTTGACAACACCGGGGGGCTGTTTTTT.

This clonotype was counted only a few times. The chain couples TRBV5-4 to TRBJ2-1; no definite D call. Trimming cost V 3 bases and J 10 bases, with 14 bases left between them. The CDR3 totals 13 residues. CDR1 and CDR2 (germline): SGHNT, YYREEE (reference sequence). The CDR3 protein is CASSSPPSREQFF. CDR3 in DNA: TGTGCCAGCAGCTCGCCCCCTTCGCGAGAGCAGTTCTTC.

In its sample, this clonotype was seen many times. The V call is TRBV29-1, the J call TRBJ1-2; 7 positions agree with TRBD1. Germline V CDR1 and CDR2: SQVTM, ANQGSEA. V lost 8 bases and J lost 0; bases outside the gene matches: 21. The CDR3 loop spans 18 amino acids. The CDR3 sequence is CSTTPPSGTAGSNYGYTF. As DNA, the CDR3 is TGCAGCACCACCCCCCCAAGCGGGACAGCTGGATCTAACTATGGCTACACCTTC.

In its sample, this clonotype was seen many times. This sequence joins TRBV13 and TRBJ1-1; D not resolved. The CDR3 runs to 13 residues. Trimming took off 4 bases at V and 4 bases at J, with 10 bases between the two ends. Germline values: CDR1 PRHDT, CDR2 FYEKMQ (reference sequence). The CDR3 DNA sequence: TGTGCCAGCAGCTCAACAGTATCCACTGAAGCTTTCTTT. It yields the protein CASSSTVSTEAFF.

At least ten counts were recorded for this clonotype. The chain is built from TRBV2 and TRBJ1-1; D perhaps matches TRBD1 (5 bases). Trimming pared 10 bases from V and 5 bases from J, leaving 20 bases between. The length of the CDR3 is 14 residues. Germline V gives CDR1 SNHLY, CDR2 FYNNEI. The CDR3 nucleotides are TGTGCCACACGCGGGAGGGGCAGTGGTACTGAAGCTTTCTTT. Protein product: CATRGRGSGTEAFF. Looking up the rest from reference TRBV2 and TRBJ1-1 gives the full variable domain: EPEVTQTPSHQVTQMGQEVILRCVPISNHLYFYWYRQILGQKVEFLVSFYNNEISEKSEIFDDQFSVERPDGSNFTLKIRSTKLEDSAMYFCATRGRGSGTEAFFGQGTRLTVV.